This T cell receptor (beta chain) was documented in a study of blood T cell repertoires in COVID-19. Study context: The cDNA or gDNA used as material had been derived from T cells, B-cell-depleted T cells, or PBMCs.

In the original workflow: Scientists estimated how many nucleated cells there were by amplifying reference gene primers. Repertoires were generated with immunoSEQ multiplex PCR, while TCRdb's copy carries only in-frame clones and drops some. From that table come the V and J calls and clone size; the DNA was used to work out D and trimming. The profile shows around 86,000 clones, approximately 85% of them singletons. V was cut by 6 bases and J by 1 base, with 22 bases left in between. The germline gives CDR1 SEHNR, CDR2 FQNEAQ (reference sequence). CDR3 length: 18 amino acids. The V and J genes are TRBV7-9 and TRBJ1-5; D perhaps matches TRBD1 (6 bases). Material: peripheral blood. The receptor was isolated from a human donor in a cohort sampled during active COVID-19. The CDR3 protein is CASSSSQGGSWSNQPQHF. The CDR3, as DNA: TGTGCCAGCAGTTCCTCACAGGGTGGGTCATGGAGCAATCAGCCCCAGCATTTT.